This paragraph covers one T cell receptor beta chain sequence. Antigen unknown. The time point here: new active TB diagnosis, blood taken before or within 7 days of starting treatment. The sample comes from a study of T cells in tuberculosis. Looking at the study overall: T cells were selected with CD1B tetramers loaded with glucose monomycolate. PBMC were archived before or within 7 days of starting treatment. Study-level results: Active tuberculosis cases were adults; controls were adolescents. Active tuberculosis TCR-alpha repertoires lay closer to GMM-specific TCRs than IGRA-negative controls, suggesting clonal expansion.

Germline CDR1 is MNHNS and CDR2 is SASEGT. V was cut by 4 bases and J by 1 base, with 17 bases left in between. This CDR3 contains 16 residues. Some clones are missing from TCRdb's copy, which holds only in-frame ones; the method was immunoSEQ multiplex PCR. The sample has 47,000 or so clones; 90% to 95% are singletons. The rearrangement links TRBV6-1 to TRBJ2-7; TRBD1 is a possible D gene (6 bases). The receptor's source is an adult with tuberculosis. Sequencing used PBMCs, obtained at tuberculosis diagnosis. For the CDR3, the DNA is TGTGCCAGCAGTGCATACCGGGACACCGGTTCCTACGAGCAGTACTTC. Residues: CASSAYRDTGSYEQYF.